This T cell receptor beta chain came from a study of lymphopenia after photon versus proton radiotherapy. Study results and caveats: Proton therapy kept repertoires fairly stable, unlike photons, which gained effector/memory cells. Post-nadir diversity loss with photons came from oligoclonal expansion, particularly CD8+ Temra cells.

As regards this clone: Its cognate antigen is unknown.

The data were produced by immunoSEQ multiplex PCR, yet TCRdb's version contains in-frame clones alone and is incomplete. The data show just over 25,000 clones, 75% to 90% seen once. Per the germline V gene, CDR1 is KGHSH and CDR2 is LQKENI. This CDR3 has 16 residues. V was trimmed by 3 bases and J by 1 base, leaving 15 bases between them. The chain couples TRBV18 to TRBJ1-1, with a possible D match to TRBD1 (6 bases). This clonotype originated in a man younger than 40 with gastric cancer. Sequenced material: peripheral blood, taken from a patient treated with photon-based radiotherapy. The CDR3 nucleotides read TGTGCCAGCTCACCTGGAGCGGGGGGCAAGAACACTGAAGCTTTCTTT. Translating gives CASSPGAGGKNTEAFF.